Listed below are T cell receptor beta chains from one sample, sequenced in a study of blood T cells in healthy people across ages. TCRdb used MiXCR to reprocess the 5' RACE reads, holding one entry per CDR3 protein. The sample contains 540,000 or so distinct CDR3 sequences, 40% to 50% of which appear only once. The sequenced sample was blood. The receptors were sampled from a man older than 75 in good health. CDR3s leave out the opening cysteine and the closing phenylalanine or tryptophan. Fields, in order: V gene, CDR3 length, J gene, clone size, CDR3 protein. Only some rows state a clone size, as once, few, many or a class for expanded clones.

V: TRBV30; length: 12; J: TRBJ1-6; size: few; CDR3: AWSPGPHNSPLH
V: TRBV5-4; length: 12; J: TRBJ2-1; size: -; CDR3: ASSLVGLPNEQF
V: TRBV14; length: 13; J: TRBJ1-6; size: -; CDR3: ASSPIGGRNSPLH
V: TRBV15; length: 14; J: TRBJ2-1; size: few; CDR3: ATSRDLGAPYNEQF
V: TRBV6-2/TRBV6-3; length: 16; J: TRBJ2-1; size: -; CDR3: ASSSVFGGRATYNEQF
V: TRBV4-3; length: 13; J: TRBJ2-4; size: -; CDR3: ASSQGGTGKNIQY
V: TRBV20-1; length: 13; J: TRBJ2-1; size: few; CDR3: SARDGSGGFNEQF
V: TRBV2; length: 12; J: TRBJ2-7; size: few; CDR3: ASSETPRGYEQY
V: TRBV7-3; length: 13; J: TRBJ1-6; size: -; CDR3: ASSLQGIQESPLH
V: TRBV29-1; length: 10; J: TRBJ1-2; size: -; CDR3: SVPTRGYGYT
V: TRBV6-6; length: 12; J: TRBJ2-7; size: many; CDR3: ASRPGRVFGEQY
V: TRBV4-3; length: 14; J: TRBJ2-1; size: -; CDR3: ASSQELGEGRTEQF
V: TRBV7-9; length: 11; J: TRBJ2-5; size: many; CDR3: ASSRTPSETQY
V: TRBV7-9; length: 12; J: TRBJ1-1; size: -; CDR3: ASSLAGQGDEAF
V: TRBV11-1; length: 10; J: TRBJ2-7; size: few; CDR3: ASSDQDYEQY